Listed below are T cell receptor beta chains from one sample, sequenced in a study of T cell responses to AZD1222 COVID-19 vaccine. Data came from immunoSEQ multiplex PCR; TCRdb stores just in-frame clones and leaves some out. The data show more than 95,000 clones, approximately 93% seen once. The sample was peripheral blood, taken on day 0 of AZD1222 vaccination. The origin of the receptors is an adult in good health. Both conserved end residues are part of each CDR3. Fields, in order: J gene, V gene, D gene, clone size, CDR3 protein, CDR3 DNA. D genes are given only for firm matches. The size of a clone is reported for some rows only, either as once, few or many, or as a class for expanded clones.

TRBJ2-2 TRBV19 - - CASSIGLPSSGELFF TGTGCCAGTAGTATAGGCCTACCTTCAAGCGGGGAGCTGTTTTTT
TRBJ1-2 TRBV27 - - CASRIGTEYGYTF TGTGCCAGCAGGATAGGGACGGAGTATGGCTACACCTTC
TRBJ2-3 TRBV28 - - CASIDRKVQVQYF TGTGCCAGCATAGACAGAAAGGTTCAAGTGCAGTATTTT
TRBJ2-2 TRBV19 - - CASRRARDAGSGELFF TGTGCCAGTAGGAGAGCCCGGGACGCGGGGTCCGGGGAGCTGTTTTTT
TRBJ2-4 TRBV9 - - CASSQTDFLAKNIQYF TGTGCCAGCAGCCAGACGGATTTTCTAGCCAAAAACATTCAGTACTTC
TRBJ1-2 TRBV9 - - CASSPAITNYGYTF TGTGCCAGCAGCCCCGCCATTACTAACTATGGCTACACCTTC
TRBJ2-7 TRBV4-1 - - CASSLLTRSGYEQYF TGCGCCAGCAGCCTTCTTACACGGTCGGGCTACGAGCAGTACTTC
TRBJ2-1 TRBV19 - - CASSTAGSPLSEQFF TGTGCCAGTAGTACGGCCGGGAGCCCACTTAGTGAGCAGTTCTTC
TRBJ2-7 TRBV9 - - CASSVGGAGSHYEQYF TGTGCCAGCAGCGTAGGAGGAGCGGGTTCGCACTACGAGCAGTACTTC
TRBJ1-2 TRBV10-3 - - CAIVGESGRAGSYGYTF TGTGCCATTGTAGGCGAGAGCGGCAGGGCAGGGAGCTATGGCTACACCTTC
TRBJ1-1 TRBV28 - - CASSFGSRGVGTEAFF TGTGCCAGCAGTTTTGGAAGCAGGGGTGTTGGCACTGAAGCTTTCTTT
TRBJ1-1 TRBV29-1 - - CSVVGGRDTEAFF TGCAGCGTTGTTGGGGGGAGGGACACTGAAGCTTTCTTT
TRBJ1-5 TRBV19 - once CASTEGARQPQHF TGTGCCAGTACCGAGGGAGCTCGGCAGCCCCAGCATTTT
TRBJ2-7 TRBV5-1 TRBD1 - CASRTHHDRVSYEQYF TGCGCCAGCCGAACTCACCACGACAGGGTATCCTACGAGCAGTACTTC
TRBJ1-2 TRBV19 - few CASSTRDNSYGYTF TGTGCCAGTAGTACCCGGGACAATTCTTATGGCTACACCTTC
TRBJ2-5 TRBV7-7 - - CASSLGGGPDSQYF TGTGCTAGCAGCTTAGGTGGGGGGCCCGATTCCCAGTACTTC
TRBJ2-7 TRBV5-4 - - CASSSAGSGSYEQYF TGTGCCAGCAGCTCCGCGGGATCGGGCTCCTACGAGCAGTACTTC
TRBJ2-3 TRBV10-3 TRBD2 - CAISEFPPSGGFADTQYF TGTGCCATCAGTGAGTTCCCCCCCAGCGGGGGCTTCGCAGATACGCAGTATTTT
TRBJ2-7 TRBV6-1 TRBD2 - CASSEASGRFSYEQYF TGTGCCAGCAGTGAAGCTAGCGGGAGGTTTTCGTACGAGCAGTACTTC
TRBJ2-1 TRBV6-5 - once CASSSTNEQFF TGTGCCAGCAGTTCTACCAATGAGCAGTTCTTC
TRBJ2-7 TRBV3-1/TRBV3-2 TRBD1 - CASTPSVGTGDEQYF TGTGCCAGCACCCCGTCGGTCGGGACAGGCGACGAGCAGTACTTC
TRBJ1-6 TRBV4-1 - once CASSQAQSPLHF TGCGCCAGCAGCCAGGCCCAATCACCCCTCCACTTT
TRBJ1-5 TRBV27 - - CASSWGDNQPQHF TGTGCCAGCAGTTGGGGTGATAATCAGCCCCAGCATTTT
TRBJ2-7 TRBV6-5 TRBD2 - CASSPLSGGSYEQYF TGTGCCAGCAGTCCCCTTAGCGGGGGGTCCTACGAGCAGTACTTC
TRBJ2-3 TRBV6-5 - - CASTGTAADTQYF TGTGCCAGCACTGGGACGGCCGCAGATACGCAGTATTTT
TRBJ2-1 TRBV3-1/TRBV3-2 TRBD2 - CASSPPSSGKRGEQFF TGTGCCAGCAGCCCTCCATCTAGCGGGAAACGGGGTGAGCAGTTCTTC
TRBJ2-5 TRBV24-1 - - CATSDSETQYF TGTGCCACCAGTGATTCTGAGACCCAGTACTTC
TRBJ2-3 TRBV5-4 - - CASSLPSADTQYF TGTGCCAGCAGCTTGCCCTCGGCTGATACGCAGTATTTT
TRBJ2-7 TRBV5-6 - - CASRNNREAEQYF TGTGCCAGCAGAAATAACAGGGAGGCCGAGCAGTACTTC
TRBJ2-1 TRBV15 - - CATSSRTDNEQFF TGTGCCACCAGCAGCCGGACAGACAATGAGCAGTTCTTC
TRBJ1-1 TRBV2 - - CASSADSYPEAFF TGTGCCAGCAGTGCGGACAGCTACCCTGAAGCTTTCTTT
TRBJ2-5 TRBV7-3 - - CASSSTRGETQYF TGTGCCAGCAGCTCTACTAGGGGAGAGACCCAGTACTTC
TRBJ2-1 TRBV11-3 TRBD2 - CASSAVLAGYNEQFF TGTGCCAGCAGCGCTGTGCTAGCGGGATACAATGAGCAGTTCTTC
TRBJ1-2 TRBV27 - - CASSEGRGYGYTF TGTGCCAGCAGTGAAGGACGGGGCTATGGCTACACCTTC
TRBJ2-1 TRBV9 TRBD2 once CASSAAGVAYNEQFF TGTGCCAGCTCCGCGGCGGGAGTGGCCTACAATGAGCAGTTCTTC
TRBJ1-2 TRBV30 - once CAWSVRAEKNTF TGTGCCTGGAGTGTAAGAGCAGAGAAAAACACCTTC
TRBJ1-1 TRBV9 TRBD1 - CASSPWGQAVAFF TGTGCCAGCAGCCCGTGGGGACAGGCTGTAGCTTTCTTT
TRBJ1-2 TRBV27 TRBD1 - CASTGQDLVGYTF TGTGCCAGTACGGGACAGGACCTCGTCGGCTACACCTTC
TRBJ2-3 TRBV6-4 - - CASSEKATDTQYF TGTGCCAGCAGTGAGAAGGCCACAGATACGCAGTATTTT
TRBJ2-7 TRBV2 - many CASRLNYEQYF TGTGCCAGCAGACTTAACTACGAGCAGTACTTC
TRBJ1-1 TRBV12-3/TRBV12-4 - - CASSLVGDTEAFF TGTGCCAGCAGTTTAGTGGGCGACACTGAAGCTTTCTTT
TRBJ1-4 TRBV10-3 TRBD1 - CAISGTGVGEKLFF TGTGCCATCAGCGGGACAGGAGTAGGAGAAAAACTGTTTTTT
TRBJ1-2 TRBV7-9 - - CATSQGTNYGYTF TGTGCCACCTCACAGGGAACTAACTATGGCTACACCTTC
TRBJ1-2 TRBV24-1 - - CATSDARGGAYGYTF TGTGCCACCAGTGATGCCCGGGGGGGTGCCTATGGCTACACCTTC